The 25 T cell receptor beta chains listed next were all sequenced from one sample in a study. TCRdb re-derived calls from the 5' RACE reads in MiXCR, one entry per CDR3 protein. This table holds about 57,000 distinct CDR3 sequences, approximately 26% found once. Treg sorting used a CD4+CD25+CD127-/low gate. Sequenced sample: tumor-infiltrating Tregs sorted from the breast tumor. The receptors shown here come from a female donor with breast cancer.

A remark on this clonotype: Given a much more abundant clone one base away, this may be a read error. The chain has TRBV12-3 or TRBV12-4 and TRBJ1-2, with 9 bases fitting TRBD1. The CDR3 runs 14 residues. CDR3 sequence (DNA): TGTACCAGCAGTGTAGACAGGGGGAAGAATGGCTACACCTTC. It codes for CTSSVDRGKNGYTF.

For this clonotype: At one boundary the junction diverges from the germline segment, which might be a read error. The chain links TRBV9 to TRBJ1-2, with D hard to call. The CDR3 covers 15 residues. Germline CDR1 and CDR2: SGDLS and YYNGEE. Here the CDR3 DNA reads TGTGCCAGCAGCGTAAGTTCCGGTCCGGACGGTGGCCACACCTTC. Amino acids: CASSVSSGPDGGHTF.

The chain joins TRBV12-3 or TRBV12-4 to TRBJ2-3, with 7 bases matching TRBD1. Trimming cost V 3 bases and J 10 bases; bases outside gene matches: 7. The CDR3 totals 13 residues. The CDR3 reads CASSFVGGWAQYF. The CDR3 nucleotides read TGTGCCAGCAGTTTCGTAGGGGGCTGGGCGCAGTATTTT.

This clonotype came up a few times. V is TRBV6-5 and J is TRBJ2-2; 12 nucleotides align to TRBD2. J lost 8 bases, V lost 2 bases, and 6 bases had no gene match. CDR3 length: 16 amino acids. Germline V gene lookup returns CDR1 MNHEY and CDR2 SVGAGI. The CDR3 sequence is CASSYRTSGTRGELFF. As DNA, the CDR3 is TGTGCCAGCAGTTACAGGACTAGCGGGACTCGGGGGGAGCTGTTTTTT.

The rearrangement links TRBV12-3 or TRBV12-4 to TRBJ1-6; no reliable D call. The CDR3 covers 14 residues. The V gene lost 3 bases and the J gene lost 5 bases, with 8 bases spanning the gap. CDR3 DNA: TGTGCCAGCAGTTTCCAACAGAATAATTCACCCCTCCACTTT. Protein sequence: CASSFQQNNSPLHF.

To note about this clonotype: A read error is possible here, since a much larger clone lies one base away. This chain connects TRBV29-1 to TRBJ1-4; D unresolved. Germline values: CDR1 SQVTM, CDR2 ANQGSEA. Deletions cut 4 bases from V and 7 bases from J, with 7 bases between. The CDR3 sequence is 11 residues long. DNA of the CDR3: TGCAGCGTTGTAGAGGGTGAAAAACTGTTTTTT. Translation gives CSVVEGEKLFF.

This clonotype showed up just a few times. The genes are TRBV20-1 and TRBJ2-7; TRBD2 matches 10 bases. Germline CDR1 is DFQATT and CDR2 is SNEGSKA (reference sequence). Trimming cost V 0 bases and J 3 bases; bases outside gene matches: 26. This CDR3 spans 22 amino acids. CDR3 sequence: CSAREPPTVLAGVQNFCYEQYF. CDR3 nucleotide sequence: TGCAGTGCTAGAGAGCCACCCACTGTTCTAGCGGGAGTACAGAATTTTTGCTACGAGCAGTACTTC.

The chain combines TRBV4-3 with TRBJ2-7; 7 bases line up with TRBD2. CDR1 is LGHNA, CDR2 YSLEER, per germline. The CDR3 extends over 18 amino acids. V dropped 1 base and J dropped 0; count of bases not matched to a gene: 12. The CDR3 spells CASSQVLRGGSSSYEQYF. The CDR3 region has the DNA TGCGCCAGCAGCCAAGTTCTGCGCGGCGGGAGCAGCTCCTACGAGCAGTACTTC.

Comment on this clonotype: It may be a read error: a sequence one base away is much more abundant. The chain employs TRBV4-1 and TRBJ1-4; D gene unclear. Germline CDR1 MGHRA, CDR2 YSYEKL. The CDR3 is 18 amino acids. The CDR3 region is CASSPLSWQTTTNEKLVF. The CDR3 coding sequence is TGCGCCAGCAGCCCACTCAGTTGGCAGACCACAACTAATGAAAAACTGGTTTTT.

Comment on this clonotype: One end of the junction is discordant with germline, which a read error may explain. The chain recombines TRBV7-2 with TRBJ2-2; 9 nucleotides align to TRBD1. Germline-derived CDR1 and CDR2 are SGHTA and FQGNSA. This CDR3 region has 15 residues. CDR3 loop: CAGSTRQGVGGELFF. In DNA, the CDR3 is TGTGCCGGCAGCACCCGACAGGGGGTCGGCGGGGAGCTGTTTTTT.

About this clonotype: The conserved phenylalanine or tryptophan is not found at the CDR3 terminus, so this likely reflects a read error. The V call is TRBV5-1, the J call TRBJ2-5; D possibly matches TRBD1 or TRBD2 (6 bases each). Germline-derived CDR1 and CDR2 are SGHRS and YFSETQ. With 1 base removed from V and 4 bases from J, the gap between germline ends came to 14 bases. This CDR3 has 15 amino acids. The CDR3 region has the DNA TGCGCCAGCAGCTTGATGGGGGGCGCGGGAGAGACCCAGTACTCC. It translates to CASSLMGGAGETQYS.

This clonotype was seen many times. The chain combines TRBV4-3 with TRBJ2-3; D ambiguous. The CDR3 runs to 13 residues. Germline CDR1 reads LGHNA; CDR2 reads YSLEER. The V and J ends lost 2 bases and 4 bases respectively, with 7 bases between them. The CDR3 region has the DNA TGCGCCAGCAGCCAACAGAATCCAGATACGCAGTATTTT. Amino acid sequence: CASSQQNPDTQYF.

CDR3: CASSAGTGGYEQYF. CDR3 DNA sequence: TGTGCCAGCAGCGCCGGGACAGGAGGTTACGAGCAGTACTTC. The chain couples TRBV9 to TRBJ2-7; 8 bases are a match to TRBD1. Germline V gene sequence: CDR1 SGDLS, CDR2 YYNGEE. The CDR3 consists of 14 residues. The V and J ends lost 3 bases and 4 bases, in that order; junction bases with no gene match: 6.

For this clonotype: A much larger clone differs from this one at a single base, so this may be a read error. The chain links TRBV12-3 or TRBV12-4 to TRBJ2-5; D not certain. The CDR3 length is 13 residues. V lost 4 bases, J lost 3 bases, and 9 bases lay in between. The CDR3 bases are TGTGCCAGCAGTTCTGAAGGGAAAGAGACCCAGTACTTC. Translated, it gives CASSSEGKETQYF.

This clonotype was seen ten or more times. The chain employs TRBV5-1 and TRBJ2-2; a weak D match, TRBD1 (6 bases). Between the trimmed V and J ends, which lost 0 bases and 9 bases, there was a span of 18 bases. CDR1 SGHRS and CDR2 YFSETQ come from the germline V gene. The CDR3 loop spans 16 amino acids. The CDR3, as DNA: TGCGCCAGCAGCTTGGGGGACACCGGAAAGCTCCGGGAGCTGTTTTTT. Protein product: CASSLGDTGKLRELFF.

This clonotype rates as medium-sized. The chain recombines TRBV6-5 with TRBJ2-1; 11 bases align to TRBD2. This CDR3 contains 16 residues. Trimming took 0 bases from V and 7 from J; bases not matched to a gene: 5. Germline CDR1 is MNHEY and CDR2 is SVGAGI. Here the CDR3 reads CASSYSVSGGANEQFF. CDR3 in DNA: TGTGCCAGCAGTTACTCAGTTAGCGGGGGGGCGAATGAGCAGTTCTTC.

V and J are TRBV20-1 and TRBJ2-2; 10 bases align to TRBD1. CDR3 length equals 14 residues. Germline assignment: CDR1 DFQATT and CDR2 SNEGSKA (reference sequence). The V segment lost 1 base and the J segment 7 bases; nucleotides outside the gene matches: 3. The CDR3 bases are TGCAGTGCTAGAGGACAGGGGGCTAGCGGGGAGCTGTTTTTT. Protein sequence: CSARGQGASGELFF.

This clonotype was counted at least ten times. This chain connects TRBV5-1 to TRBJ1-1, with TRBD1 matching 8 bases. Trimming took 4 bases from V and 5 from J; bases not matched to a gene: 10. Germline CDR1 SGHRS, CDR2 YFSETQ. This CDR3 comprises 15 residues. The CDR3 loop is CASSITQTGGTEAFF. Here the CDR3 DNA reads TGCGCCAGCAGCATTACCCAAACAGGGGGGACTGAAGCTTTCTTT.

V is TRBV6-2 or TRBV6-3 and J is TRBJ1-2; the D gene is possibly TRBD1 (6 bases). The CDR3 contains 13 residues. Germline V gene sequence: CDR1 MNHEY, CDR2 SVGEGT. The ends were cut back, 2 bases at V and 8 bases at J, with 12 bases in the middle. CDR3 residues: CASSYEGVGGYTF. CDR3 nucleotide sequence: TGTGCCAGCAGTTACGAGGGGGTTGGAGGCTACACCTTC.

The sample holds a few counts of this clonotype. The chain uses TRBV30 and TRBJ1-3; D remains unclear. CDR1 is GTSNPN and CDR2 is SVGIG in the germline V gene (reference sequence). Trimming cost V 6 bases and J 2 bases, with 11 bases left between them. There are 13 residues in the CDR3. This CDR3 reads CACQYTAGNTIYF. CDR3 bases: TGTGCCTGCCAGTACACGGCTGGAAACACCATATATTTT.

The chain couples TRBV11-2 to TRBJ1-3, with D possibly matching TRBD1 (6 bases). CDR3 length: 17 amino acids. Germline values: CDR1 SGHAT, CDR2 FQNNGV. V shed 4 bases and J shed 5 bases, with 21 bases lying between them. The CDR3 region is CASSSPGGARYRNTIYF. CDR3 coding DNA: TGTGCCAGCAGCTCCCCGGGGGGGGCGCGGTATCGAAACACCATATATTTT. Full variable domain (outside the CDR3, taken from reference TRBV11-2 and TRBJ1-3): EAGVAQSPRYKIIEKRQSVAFWCNPISGHATLYWYQQILGQGPKLLIQFQNNGVVDDSQLPKDRFSAERLKGVDSTLKIQPAKLEDSAVYLCASSSPGGARYRNTIYFGEGSWLTVV.

This clonotype was picked up one time. A read error may explain this, as a much larger clone is one base away. The J gene is TRBJ2-7, the V gene TRBV9, with a weak D call TRBD2 (6 bases). Trimming removed 3 bases from V and 3 bases from J, with 19 bases in between. Germline lookup yields CDR1 SGDLS and CDR2 YYNGEE. The CDR3 consists of 16 residues. The CDR3 region has the DNA TGTGCCAGCAGCGCAGGATCGGACGCGGGACGCTACGAGCAGTACTTC. It yields the protein CASSAGSDAGRYEQYF.

This clonotype was observed at least ten times. The V and J genes are TRBV25-1 and TRBJ2-1, with 11 bases matching TRBD2. The CDR3 is 15 residues long. CDR1 and CDR2 from the germline V gene are MGHDK and SYGVNS. Trimming at V came to 0 bases and at J to 13 bases, leaving 8 bases not matched to a gene. CDR3 sequence (DNA): TGTGCCAGCAGTGAATATTCCGGGACTAGCGGCGATCAGTTCTTC. As protein: CASSEYSGTSGDQFF.

This sequence joins TRBV6-2 or TRBV6-3 and TRBJ1-1; D not resolved. The length of the CDR3 is 15 residues. Trimming removed 2 bases at V and 1 base at J, with 11 bases between. In germline, CDR1 is MNHEY, CDR2 SVGEGT. CDR3 coding DNA: TGTGCCAGCAGTTACCCGCCTTGGAAGAACACTGAAGCTTTCTTT. It encodes CASSYPPWKNTEAFF.

The chain couples TRBV6-6 to TRBJ2-1; D call uncertain. Germline-derived CDR1 and CDR2 are MNHNY and SVGAGI (reference sequence). This CDR3 contains 11 residues. The ends were cut back, 7 bases at V and 13 bases at J, with 14 bases in the middle. Here the CDR3 reads CASKRERVQFF. DNA for the CDR3: TGTGCCAGCAAAAGGGAAAGGGTACAGTTCTTC.